This T cell receptor beta chain was retrieved from a study of blood T cells in healthy people across ages. Concerning this clonotype itself: Its matching antigen is unknown.

Study results and caveats: No conclusive comparison of naive versus antigen-experienced cells was possible with unsorted PBMCs. Both higher diversity and more naive CD4+ cells marked long-lived donors when set against aged donors.

CDR1 MNHEY and CDR2 SVGAGI come from the germline V gene. The CDR3 length is 13 residues. V was shortened by 0 bases and J by 9 bases, with 9 bases between the two germline ends. Together with a sample-barcoded 5' primer, a J-beta primer mix was included in a second PCR lasting roughly 6 to 12 cycles. TCRdb re-analysed the 5' RACE reads in MiXCR, keeping a single row per CDR3 protein. Here the sample spans roughly 860,000 distinct CDR3 sequences, 60% to 80% being singletons. The TCR originated in a young man in good health. The sequencing input was blood. The rearrangement links TRBV6-5 to TRBJ2-1; D gene uncertain. CDR3 sequence (DNA): TGTGCCAGCAGTTACTCGATGTCGGGTGAGCAGTTCTTC. Translated: CASSYSMSGEQFF.